This TCR beta chain was recovered during a study of blood T cell repertoires in COVID-19 (TCRdb year 2020). Looking at the study overall: The collaborator samples originated in the United States, Italy and Spain and spanned the acute and convalescent phases of COVID-19. Samples were obtained from the ongoing ImmuneRACE study (first 160 participants) and from 1,254 subjects provided by 6 global collaborators. Sample metadata almost always included a de-identified subject ID, COVID-19 status, age in years and sex. Where available, HLA class I and class II types were taken from metadata supplied by the sample provider and were not determined by assay-based typing. The repertoires were released in a freely available public database intended as a resource for research on the immune response to SARS-CoV-2. Deeply sampled blood TCRbeta repertoires from subjects exposed to, actively infected with, or recovered from COVID-19 were included in the dataset. The prospective study material was composed of cDNA or gDNA derived from T cells, B-cell-depleted T cells, or PBMCs.

TCRbeta CDR3 regions were amplified from genomic DNA using the immunoSEQ Assay, a bias-controlled multiplex PCR. Concerning the study's data processing: The number of nucleated cells in each sample was estimated by amplification of reference gene primers within the assay. Sequence reads were collapsed and filtered to measure the absolute abundance of every unique TCRbeta CDR3 rearrangement. For each sample, productive Simpson clonality was calculated as the square root of Simpson's diversity index over productive rearrangements. The source is immuneACCESS, and TCRdb retained only in-frame sequences with V and J called. Part of the clones is not carried over; for the studies checked, unresolved V genes explain less than half of this, and the remainder is unexplained. Clone size and the V and J calls come from that table; the DNA yielded D and trimming. This sample holds 95,000 to 150,000 clones; roughly 84% were observed only once. The ten top clones hold roughly 4% of the sample.

Looking up the germline V gene (reference sequence) yields CDR1 SEHNR and CDR2 FQNEAQ. From the cysteine up to the phenylalanine, the CDR3 has a length of 15 residues. Only the CDR3 DNA stays, 45 bases, in frame from base 1. Trimming takes 3 bases off V and 9 bases off J; junction bases not matched to a gene: 3. In the case of this clone: Its antigen is unknown. No per-base quality is available; no much larger clone lies one base away.

Enrolling through a virtual design, the prospective study's participants ranged in age from roughly 18 to 89 years and lived across approximately 25 United States geographic areas. In the prospective study, participants were assigned to cohorts based on the clinical history participants reported in a screening survey and a study questionnaire. Recovered participants in ImmuneRACE Cohort 3 were defined as having two consecutive negative NP/OP PCR tests, clearance from a healthcare professional, or resolution of symptoms. In the prospective study, whole blood, serum and a nasopharyngeal or oropharyngeal swab were collected from each participant by mobile phlebotomists. Additional blood draws and questionnaires over a 2-month period could optionally be provided by prospective study participants. Blood samples from the prospective study were shipped frozen or at room temperature prior to DNA extraction.

Findings and caveats that apply to the study as a whole: The amount of clinical and demographic metadata varied by source and participant and was provided uncurated.

The source of this sequence is a woman aged 25 to 39 who had recovered from COVID-19. Material for sequencing was PBMCs or T cells enriched from blood (not recorded which). The rearranged segments are TRBV7-9 and TRBJ1-6; 12 middle bases align to TRBD1. The CDR3 protein is CASSLGTGGGSPLHF. In nucleotide form, the sequence is TGTGCCAGCAGCTTGGGGACAGGGGGCGGTTCACCCCTCCACTTT.